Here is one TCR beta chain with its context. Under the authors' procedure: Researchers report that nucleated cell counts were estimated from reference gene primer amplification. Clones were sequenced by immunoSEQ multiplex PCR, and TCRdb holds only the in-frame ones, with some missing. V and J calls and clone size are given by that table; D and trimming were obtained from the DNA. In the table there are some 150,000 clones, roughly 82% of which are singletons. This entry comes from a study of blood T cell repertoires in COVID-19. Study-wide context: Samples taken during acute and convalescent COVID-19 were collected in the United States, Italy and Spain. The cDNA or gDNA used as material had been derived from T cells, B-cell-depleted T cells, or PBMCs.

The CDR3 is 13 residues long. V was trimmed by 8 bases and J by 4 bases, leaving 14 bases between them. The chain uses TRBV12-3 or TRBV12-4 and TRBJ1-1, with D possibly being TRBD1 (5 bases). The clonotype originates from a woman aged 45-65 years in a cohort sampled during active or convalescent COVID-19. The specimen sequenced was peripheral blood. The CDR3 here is CASSMNQGTEAFF. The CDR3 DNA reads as TGTGCCAGCTCGATGAACCAGGGCACTGAAGCTTTCTTT.